One sample yielded the 14 T cell receptor beta chains listed below, sequenced in a study of identifying expanded T cells in peripheral blood. Some clones are missing from TCRdb's copy, which holds only in-frame ones; the method was immunoSEQ multiplex PCR. The sample carries tens of thousands of clones, approximately 88% recorded once. The sample was blood. Source of these receptors: a person between 18 and 69 years old in good health.

The CDR3 is CASSTDRYGYTF. The CDR3 bases are TGTGCCAGCAGTACGGACAGGTACGGCTACACCTTC. This sequence joins TRBV6-1 and TRBJ1-2, with 7 bases matching TRBD1. The CDR3 length is 12 residues. The V gene's germline CDR1 is MNHNS and CDR2 SASEGT. J gave up 8 bases and V 5 bases, and 5 bases lay outside the gene matches.

This chain connects TRBV7-3 to TRBJ2-3; 8 bases are shared with TRBD1. The junction had 3 bases not matched to a gene; V was cut back by 3 bases and J by 4 bases. Germline loops: CDR1 SGHTA, CDR2 FQGTGA. The CDR3 length is 14 residues. The CDR3 sequence is CASSLGQASDTQYF. CDR3 sequence (DNA): TGTGCCAGCAGCTTGGGACAGGCGTCAGATACGCAGTATTTT.

The chain joins TRBV6-1 to TRBJ1-1; the D gene is possibly TRBD1 (6 bases). Trimming removed 5 bases from V and 2 bases from J, with 12 bases in between. The germline V gene encodes CDR1 MNHNS and CDR2 SASEGT. This CDR3 has 14 amino acids. The CDR3 DNA follows: TGTGCCAGCAGTCGGGACACTCAAAACACTGAAGCTTTCTTT. Amino acid sequence: CASSRDTQNTEAFF.

This chain uses TRBV6-6 with TRBJ1-1; D is possibly TRBD1 (5 bases). The CDR3 is 13 amino acids. The V gene lost 5 bases and the J gene lost 7 bases, with 14 bases spanning the gap. The germline CDR1 and CDR2 sequences are MNHNY and SVGAGI (reference sequence). In nucleotides, the CDR3 is TGTGCCAGCAGTCAGGGTAAAGCCCTTGAAGCTTTCTTT. Translating it yields CASSQGKALEAFF.

The chain carries TRBV2 and TRBJ2-1, with D unresolved. The germline CDR1 and CDR2 sequences are SNHLY and FYNNEI. CDR3 length: 14 residues. The V and J ends lost 4 bases and 5 bases respectively, with 12 bases between them. The CDR3 sequence is CASSVDGDHNEQFF. The CDR3 coding sequence is TGTGCCAGCAGTGTGGACGGAGACCACAATGAGCAGTTCTTC.

The V call is TRBV6-6, the J call TRBJ1-2; D might be TRBD1 (5 bases). Germline CDR1 and CDR2: MNHNY and SVGAGI (reference sequence). The V end was cut by 3 bases, the J end by 4 bases, with 12 bases between. The CDR3 has 14 residues. The chain's CDR3 is CASSYTAGPYGYTF. The CDR3 nucleotides are TGTGCCAGCAGTTATACGGCAGGGCCCTATGGCTACACCTTC.

This chain connects TRBV4-1 to TRBJ2-7, with TRBD2 matching over 8 bases. The CDR3 has 15 amino acids. Losses at the gene ends were 0 bases for V and 0 bases for J; bases not matched to a gene: 1. Germline CDR1 and CDR2: MGHRA and YSYEKL. The CDR3 DNA follows: TGCGCCAGCAGCCAAGAGGGGACTAGCTCCTACGAGCAGTACTTC. Its translation: CASSQEGTSSYEQYF.

The rearrangement uses TRBV2 and TRBJ1-1; TRBD1 aligns across 7 bases. The trim removed 8 bases at V and 4 bases at J, leaving 4 bases unmatched. The germline gives CDR1 SNHLY, CDR2 FYNNEI. This CDR3 region has 12 residues. The CDR3 reads CASPRGGTEAFF. In nucleotides, the CDR3 is TGTGCCAGCCCCAGGGGGGGCACTGAAGCTTTCTTT.

The J gene is TRBJ2-3, the V gene TRBV11-1; perhaps TRBD1 as D (7 bases). The germline V gene has CDR1 SGHAT and CDR2 FQDESV (reference sequence). V gave up 2 bases and J gave up 6 bases, with 18 bases separating them. This CDR3 comprises 16 residues. CDR3 nucleotides: TGTGCCAGCAGCTTACTTACAGGGGAGGTATCGGATACGCAGTATTTT. Amino acids: CASSLLTGEVSDTQYF.

V usage is TRBV6-6 and J usage is TRBJ1-2, with 8 bases fitting TRBD1. The CDR3 length is 15 residues. CDR1 is MNHNY, CDR2 SVGAGI, per germline (reference sequence). J gave up 9 bases and V 6 bases, and 15 bases lay outside the gene matches. The CDR3 nucleotides are TGTGCCAGCAGCTCATTTGACGGACAGGGATTTAGCTACACCTTC. It codes for CASSSFDGQGFSYTF.

The J gene is TRBJ1-2, the V gene TRBV6-5, with D perhaps matching TRBD1 (5 bases). Looked up from germline, CDR1 is MNHEY and CDR2 is SVGAGI. The CDR3 length is 16 residues. The V gene lost 0 bases and the J gene lost 2 bases, with 13 bases spanning the gap. The CDR3 protein is CASSYSTVSINYGYTF. CDR3 nucleotides: TGTGCCAGCAGTTACTCGACAGTATCCATAAACTATGGCTACACCTTC.

CDR3 nucleotides: TGTGCCAGTAGTCCCCGACAGGGGGGTGGCTACACCTTC. It specifies CASSPRQGGGYTF. The rearrangement joins TRBV19 to TRBJ1-2, with TRBD1 matching over 9 bases. In germline, CDR1 is LNHDA, CDR2 SQIVND (reference sequence). CDR3 length equals 13 residues. Trimming cost V 5 bases and J 7 bases; bases outside gene matches: 5.

The rearrangement uses TRBV5-4 and TRBJ1-2, with D possibly TRBD1 on 6 matching bases. CDR1 is SGHNT, CDR2 YYREEE, per germline (reference sequence). V was cut by 2 bases and J by 6 bases, with 14 bases left in between. The CDR3 sequence is 14 residues long. CDR3 sequence: CASSLSGEGDGYTF. The CDR3 nucleotides read TGTGCCAGCAGCTTATCAGGGGAAGGCGATGGCTACACCTTC.

The V and J genes are TRBV5-1 and TRBJ1-2; D may be TRBD1 (6 bases). Trimming left V 2 bases short and J 5 bases short, with 16 bases between. Germline V CDR1 and CDR2: SGHRS, YFSETQ. The CDR3 extends over 15 amino acids. CDR3 sequence (DNA): TGCGCCAGCAGCTTTTCGGGGACAAGTTCATATGGCTACACCTTC. Translating it yields CASSFSGTSSYGYTF.